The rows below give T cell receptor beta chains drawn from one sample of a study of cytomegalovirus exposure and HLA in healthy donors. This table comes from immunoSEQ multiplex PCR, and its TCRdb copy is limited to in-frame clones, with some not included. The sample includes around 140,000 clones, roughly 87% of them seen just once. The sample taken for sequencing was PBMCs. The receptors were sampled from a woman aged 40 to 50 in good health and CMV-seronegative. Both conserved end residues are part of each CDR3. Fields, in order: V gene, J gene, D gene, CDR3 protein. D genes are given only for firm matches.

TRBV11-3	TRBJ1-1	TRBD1	CASSLERFVGQGFTEAFF
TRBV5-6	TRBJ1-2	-	CASSLEVGLYYGYTF
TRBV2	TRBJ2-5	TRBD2	CASAGGPLETQYF
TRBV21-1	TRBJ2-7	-	CASSKRGLAGGKGYEQYF
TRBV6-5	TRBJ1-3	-	CASSSGRVVSGNTIYF
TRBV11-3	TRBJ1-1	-	CASSYQGQGNTEAFF
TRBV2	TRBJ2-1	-	CASGLALGDPFF
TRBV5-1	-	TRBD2	CASSFSGGGLEQYF
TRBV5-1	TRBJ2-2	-	CASSFRTTTDTGELFF
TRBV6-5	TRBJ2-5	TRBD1	CASTDRAETQYF
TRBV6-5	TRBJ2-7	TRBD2	CASSSPGLENYEQYF
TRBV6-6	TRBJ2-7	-	CASGFASYEQYF
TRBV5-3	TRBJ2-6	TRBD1	CARNPSRIQGFGSGANVLTF
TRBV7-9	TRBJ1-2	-	CASSRGFGGYTF
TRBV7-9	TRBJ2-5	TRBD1	CASSPPAGGETQYF
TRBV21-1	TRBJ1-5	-	CAKITGDSNQPQHF
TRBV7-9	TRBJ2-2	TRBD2	CSSQWAGGSTGELFF
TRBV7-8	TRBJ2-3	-	CASKDRTDTQYF
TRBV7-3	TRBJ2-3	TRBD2	CASSLGGLAGTDTQYF
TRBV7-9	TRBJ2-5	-	CSSSWGGTMEETQYF
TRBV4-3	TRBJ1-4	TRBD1	CASSPRQGAPNEKLFF
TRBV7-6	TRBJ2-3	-	CASIGSGGDTQYF
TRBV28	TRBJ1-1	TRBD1	CASTTGQANTEAFF
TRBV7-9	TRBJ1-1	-	CASSPRGVLNTEAFF
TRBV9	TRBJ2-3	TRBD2	CASSVGGTSGRAFTDTQYF
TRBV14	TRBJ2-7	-	CASSQRENPYEQYF
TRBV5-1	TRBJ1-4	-	CASSSHNLSGLTTNEKLFF
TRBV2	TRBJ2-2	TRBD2	CASSVASGASNTGELFF
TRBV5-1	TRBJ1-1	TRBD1	CASWAGTGSTEAFF
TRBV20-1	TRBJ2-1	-	CSARARSEQFF
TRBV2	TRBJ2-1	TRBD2	CASIPTSGRDNEQFF
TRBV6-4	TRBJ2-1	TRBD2	CASSDVFRTSGRLDEQFF
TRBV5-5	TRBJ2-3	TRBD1	CASSPTGDHTDTQYF
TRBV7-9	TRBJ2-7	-	CASSSRLVYEQYF
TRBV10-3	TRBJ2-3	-	CAISESALGSADTQYF
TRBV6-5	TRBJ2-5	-	CASSYLGGDGETQYF
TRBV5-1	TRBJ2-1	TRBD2	CASSTGLAELEQFF
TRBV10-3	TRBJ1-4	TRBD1	CAIRSGQFNERLFF
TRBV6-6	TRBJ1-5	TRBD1	CASSYHRGRGNQPQHF
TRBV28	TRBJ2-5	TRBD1	CASSTTGGPETQYF
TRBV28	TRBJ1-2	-	CASISRINYGYTF
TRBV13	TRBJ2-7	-	CASSGPGLDYEQYF
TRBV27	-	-	CASTTYEQYF
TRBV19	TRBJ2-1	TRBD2	CASQRDGGYNEQFF
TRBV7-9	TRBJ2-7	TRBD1	CSSSLGQGLTYEQYF
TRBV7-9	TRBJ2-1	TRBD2	CSSSPPGLAGAYNEQFF
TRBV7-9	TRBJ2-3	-	CASSFTRDIGTDTQYF
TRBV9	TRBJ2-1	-	CASSVVGGRYNEQFF
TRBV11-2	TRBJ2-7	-	CASSLGGGGRSYEQYF
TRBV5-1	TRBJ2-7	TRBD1	CASSLIQGAGEQYF
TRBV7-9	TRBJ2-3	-	CASSSLDDTQYF
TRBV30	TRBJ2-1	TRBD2	CAQRLAGGDEQFF